This T cell receptor (beta chain) comes out of a study of OX40 agonist ivuxolimab in advanced cancers. As for the study in general: Dose-escalation patients had hepatocellular carcinoma, melanoma, renal cell or head and neck cancer.

Autoimmune disease history or systemic immunosuppression meant exclusion. Germline V gene data show CDR1 as SGHDN and CDR2 as FVKESK. The CDR3 consists of 13 residues. V was pared by 5 bases and J by 7 bases, with 5 bases of the junction left unmatched. TCRdb's table, derived via immunoSEQ multiplex PCR, lists solely in-frame clones and lacks some. The sample has about 60,000 clones, 86% seen once. This rearrangement joins TRBV14 to TRBJ1-5; the match to TRBD1 covers 7 bases. Specimen: CD4+ or CD8+ T cells sorted from blood, collected in a trial of the OX40 agonist ivuxolimab. This clonotype was sampled from an adult with an advanced solid tumor such as melanoma, head and neck, liver or kidney cancer. CDR3 amino acids: CASSTGAGQPQHF. CDR3 nucleotides: TGTGCCAGCAGCACAGGGGCAGGACAGCCCCAGCATTTT. Full variable domain (outside the CDR3, taken from reference TRBV14 and TRBJ1-5): EAGVTQFPSHSVIEKGQTVTLRCDPISGHDNLYWYRRVMGKEIKFLLHFVKESKQDESGMPNNRFLAERTGGTYSTLKVQPAELEDSGVYFCASSTGAGQPQHFGDGTRLSIL.